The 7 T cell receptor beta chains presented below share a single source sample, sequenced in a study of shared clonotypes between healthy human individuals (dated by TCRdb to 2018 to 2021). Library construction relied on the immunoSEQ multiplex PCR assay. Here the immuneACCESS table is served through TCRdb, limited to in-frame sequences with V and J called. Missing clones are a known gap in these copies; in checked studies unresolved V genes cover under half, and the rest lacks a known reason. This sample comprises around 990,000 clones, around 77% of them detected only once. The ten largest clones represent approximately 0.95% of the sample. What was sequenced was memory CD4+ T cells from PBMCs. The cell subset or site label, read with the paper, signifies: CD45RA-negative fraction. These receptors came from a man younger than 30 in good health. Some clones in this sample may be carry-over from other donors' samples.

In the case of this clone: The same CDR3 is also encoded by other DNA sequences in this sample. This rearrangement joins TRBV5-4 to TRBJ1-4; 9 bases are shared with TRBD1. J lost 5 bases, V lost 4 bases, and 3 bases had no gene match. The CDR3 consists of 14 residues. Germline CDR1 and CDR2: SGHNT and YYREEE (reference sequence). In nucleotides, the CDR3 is TGTGCCAGCAGCCCGGGGACAGGGAATGAAAAACTGTTTTTT. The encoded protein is CASSPGTGNEKLFF. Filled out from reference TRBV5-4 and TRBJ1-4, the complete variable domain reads ETGVTQSPTHLIKTRGQQVTLRCSSQSGHNTVSWYQQALGQGPQFIFQYYREEENGRGNFPPRFSGLQFPNYSSELNVNALELDDSALYLCASSPGTGNEKLFFGSGTQLSVL.

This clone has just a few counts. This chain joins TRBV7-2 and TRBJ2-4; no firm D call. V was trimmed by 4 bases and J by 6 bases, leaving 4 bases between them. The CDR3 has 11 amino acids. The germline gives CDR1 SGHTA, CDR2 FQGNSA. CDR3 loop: CASSSLNIQYF. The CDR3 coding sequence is TGTGCCAGCAGCTCACTAAACATTCAGTACTTC.

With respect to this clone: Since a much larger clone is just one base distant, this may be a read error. The CDR3 sequence: CSAMAETGELFF. CDR3 sequence (DNA): TGCAGCGCCATGGCCGAGACCGGGGAGCTGTTTTTT. This chain uses TRBV29-1 with TRBJ2-2; unclear D gene. This CDR3 contains 12 residues. The germline gives CDR1 SQVTM, CDR2 ANQGSEA. V shed 7 bases and J shed 5 bases, with 11 bases lying between them.

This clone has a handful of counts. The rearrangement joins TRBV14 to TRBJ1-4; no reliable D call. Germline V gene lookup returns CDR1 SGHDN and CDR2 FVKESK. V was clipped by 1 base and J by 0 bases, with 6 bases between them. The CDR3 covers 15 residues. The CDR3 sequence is CASSQALTTNEKLFF. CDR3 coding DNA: TGTGCCAGCAGCCAAGCCCTGACAACTAATGAAAAACTGTTTTTT. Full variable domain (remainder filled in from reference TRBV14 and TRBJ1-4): EAGVTQFPSHSVIEKGQTVTLRCDPISGHDNLYWYRRVMGKEIKFLLHFVKESKQDESGMPNNRFLAERTGGTYSTLKVQPAELEDSGVYFCASSQALTTNEKLFFGSGTQLSVL.

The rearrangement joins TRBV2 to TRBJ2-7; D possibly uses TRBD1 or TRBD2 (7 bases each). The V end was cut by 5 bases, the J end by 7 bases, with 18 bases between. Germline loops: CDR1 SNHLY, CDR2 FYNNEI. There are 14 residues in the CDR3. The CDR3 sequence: CASSLGGRGGEQYF. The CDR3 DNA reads TGTGCCAGCAGTCTAGGGGGCCGGGGAGGGGAGCAGTACTTC.

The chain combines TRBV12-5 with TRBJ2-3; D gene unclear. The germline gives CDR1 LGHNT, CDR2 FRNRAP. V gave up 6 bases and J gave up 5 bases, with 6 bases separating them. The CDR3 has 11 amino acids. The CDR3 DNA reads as TGTGCTAGTGGAACGGTAGATACGCAGTATTTT. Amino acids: CASGTVDTQYF.

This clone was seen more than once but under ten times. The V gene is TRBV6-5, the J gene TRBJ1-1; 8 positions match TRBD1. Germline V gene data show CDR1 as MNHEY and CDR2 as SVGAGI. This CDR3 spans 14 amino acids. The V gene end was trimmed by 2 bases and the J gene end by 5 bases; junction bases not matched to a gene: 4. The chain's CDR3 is CASSYNQGATEAFF. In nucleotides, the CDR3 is TGTGCCAGCAGTTACAATCAGGGGGCGACTGAAGCTTTCTTT.